The 2 T cell receptor beta chains given below trace back to one sample, sequenced in a study of molecular identifiers for immune sequencing clone quantification. Each CDR3 protein gets one entry after TCRdb re-called the PCR reads with MiXCR. Of more than 450,000 distinct CDR3 sequences detected, approximately 25% appear once; the ten largest clones hold approximately 0.76%. The sequencing input was naive CD8+ T cells from blood, with Jurkat cell RNA spiked in. Sample subset: FACS-sorted CD8+CD4-CCR7+CD45RA+ naive T cells. The receptors derive from a human donor in good health. Some libraries in this study had Jurkat cell RNA spiked in.

This clonotype was recorded only once. This could be a read error, since a much larger clone is one nucleotide away. This rearrangement joins TRBV7-2 to TRBJ2-3, with TRBD1 matching 8 bases. Germline assignment: CDR1 SGHTA and CDR2 FQGNSA. The CDR3 has 16 amino acids. Trimming at V came to 5 bases and at J to 3 bases, leaving 10 bases not matched to a gene. The CDR3 here is CASSVRTGRLTDTQYF. DNA of the CDR3: TGTGCCAGCAGCGTACGGACAGGGAGGTTAACAGATACGCAGTATTTT.

This clonotype was counted ten times or more. V and J are TRBV7-3 and TRBJ2-1, with D maybe TRBD2 (5 bases). CDR1 is SGHTA and CDR2 is FQGTGA in the germline V gene. V lost 4 bases and J 9 bases, leaving 16 bases between the germline ends. CDR3 length equals 14 residues. As DNA, the CDR3 is TGTGCCAGCAGCTGGGAAGGGAGTTACGGTGAGCAGTTCTTC. Translated, it gives CASSWEGSYGEQFF.